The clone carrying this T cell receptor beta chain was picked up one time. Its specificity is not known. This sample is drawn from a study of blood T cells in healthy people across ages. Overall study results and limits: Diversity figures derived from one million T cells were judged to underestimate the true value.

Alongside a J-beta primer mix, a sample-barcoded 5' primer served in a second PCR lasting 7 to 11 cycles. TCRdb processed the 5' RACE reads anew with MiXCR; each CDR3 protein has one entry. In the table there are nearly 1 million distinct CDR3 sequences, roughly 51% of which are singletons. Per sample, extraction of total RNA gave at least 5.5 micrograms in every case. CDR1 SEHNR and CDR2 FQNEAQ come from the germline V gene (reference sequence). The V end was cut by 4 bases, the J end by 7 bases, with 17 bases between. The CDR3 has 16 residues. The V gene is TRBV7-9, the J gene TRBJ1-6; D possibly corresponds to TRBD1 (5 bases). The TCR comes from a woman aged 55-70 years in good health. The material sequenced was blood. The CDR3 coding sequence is TGTGCCAGCAGCTCGCCCTCGGGACTCGAGAATTCACCCCTCCACTTT. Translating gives CASSSPSGLENSPLHF. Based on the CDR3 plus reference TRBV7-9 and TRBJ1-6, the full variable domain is DTGVSQNPRHKITKRGQNVTFRCDPISEHNRLYWYRQTLGQGPEFLTYFQNEAQLEKSRLLSDRFSAERPKGSFSTLEIQRTEQGDSAMYLCASSSPSGLENSPLHFGNGTRLTVT.